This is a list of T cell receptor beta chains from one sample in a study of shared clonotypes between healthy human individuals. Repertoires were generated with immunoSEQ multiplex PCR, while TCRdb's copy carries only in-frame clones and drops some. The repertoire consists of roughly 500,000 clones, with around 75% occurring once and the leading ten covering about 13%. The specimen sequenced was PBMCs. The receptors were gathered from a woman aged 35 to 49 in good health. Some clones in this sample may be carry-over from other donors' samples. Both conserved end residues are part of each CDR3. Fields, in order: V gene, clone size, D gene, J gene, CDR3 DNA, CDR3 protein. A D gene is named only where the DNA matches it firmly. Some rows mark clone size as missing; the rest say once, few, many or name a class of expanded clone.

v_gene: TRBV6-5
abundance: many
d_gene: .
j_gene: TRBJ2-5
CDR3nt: TGTGCCAGCAGTTACACACCCAGGGGTATTTCGGAGACCCAGTACTTC
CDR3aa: CASSYTPRGISETQYF

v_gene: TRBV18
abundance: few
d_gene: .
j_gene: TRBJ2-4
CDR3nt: TGTGCCAGCTCACCCACCGTGGTGGCAGCCCAGTACTTC
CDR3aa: CASSPTVVAAQYF

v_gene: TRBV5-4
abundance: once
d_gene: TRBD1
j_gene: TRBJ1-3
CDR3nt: TGTGCCAGCAGCCCTGCACCCGGACAGGGATTGTCTGGAAACACCATATATTTT
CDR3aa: CASSPAPGQGLSGNTIYF

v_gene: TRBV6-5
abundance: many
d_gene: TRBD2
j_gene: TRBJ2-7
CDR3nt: TGTGCCAGCAGTTACACGGCTAGCGGGAGCTCCTACGAGCAGTACTTC
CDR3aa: CASSYTASGSSYEQYF

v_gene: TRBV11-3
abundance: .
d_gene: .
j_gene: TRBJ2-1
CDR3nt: TGTGCCAGCAGCTTAGAATCAGCGGAGAACAATGAGCAGTTCTTC
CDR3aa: CASSLESAENNEQFF

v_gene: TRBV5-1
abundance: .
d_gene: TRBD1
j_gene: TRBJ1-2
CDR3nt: TGCGCCAGCAGCTTCGGGACAGTTAACTATGGCTACACCTTC
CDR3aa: CASSFGTVNYGYTF

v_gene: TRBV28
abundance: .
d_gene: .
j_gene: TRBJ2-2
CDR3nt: TGTGCCAGCAGTTTACTGGCAGATAGGGTGACCGGGGAGCTGTTTTTT
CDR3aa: CASSLLADRVTGELFF

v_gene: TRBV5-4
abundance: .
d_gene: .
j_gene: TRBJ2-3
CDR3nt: TGTGCCAGCAGCTGGGAGGGGGGTGGCACAGATACGCAGTATTTT
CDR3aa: CASSWEGGGTDTQYF

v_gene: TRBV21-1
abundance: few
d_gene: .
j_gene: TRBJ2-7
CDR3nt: TGTGCCAGCAGCCGGGACAGGTCCTACGAGCAGTACTTC
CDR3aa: CASSRDRSYEQYF

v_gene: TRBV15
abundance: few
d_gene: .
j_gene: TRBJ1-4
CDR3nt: TGTGCCACCAGCAGAGACCGGGACACCGGTGAAAAACTGTTTTTT
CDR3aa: CATSRDRDTGEKLFF

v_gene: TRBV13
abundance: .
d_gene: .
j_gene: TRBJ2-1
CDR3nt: TGTGCCAGCAGCTGGAGGGGCAACAATGAGCAGTTCTTC
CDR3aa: CASSWRGNNEQFF

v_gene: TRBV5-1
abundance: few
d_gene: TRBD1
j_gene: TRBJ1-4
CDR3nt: TGCGCCAGCAGCCCGACAGGGACAGAAAAACTGTTTTTT
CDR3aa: CASSPTGTEKLFF

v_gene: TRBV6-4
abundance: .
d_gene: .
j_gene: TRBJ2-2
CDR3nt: TGTGCCAGCAGTGAAGAGAACACCGGGGAGCTGTTTTTT
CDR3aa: CASSEENTGELFF

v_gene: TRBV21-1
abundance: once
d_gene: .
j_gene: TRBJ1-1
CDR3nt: TGTGCCAGCCCAATCCTTGGGGCAGGGCTCCAAAACACTGAAGCTTTCTTT
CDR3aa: CASPILGAGLQNTEAFF

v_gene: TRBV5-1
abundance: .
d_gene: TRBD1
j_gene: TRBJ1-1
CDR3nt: TGCGCCAGCAGCTTGGGGGTGGGCGGACAGGGGTTTATCACTGAAGCTTTCTTT
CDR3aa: CASSLGVGGQGFITEAFF

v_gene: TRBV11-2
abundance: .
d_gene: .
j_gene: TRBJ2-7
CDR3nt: TGTGCCAGCAGCCGAGCAGGGGAGTCCTACGAGCAGTACTTC
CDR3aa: CASSRAGESYEQYF

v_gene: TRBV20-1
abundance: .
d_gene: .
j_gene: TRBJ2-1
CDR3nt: TGCAGTGCTAGTATTTTAGATGAGCAGTTCTTC
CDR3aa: CSASILDEQFF

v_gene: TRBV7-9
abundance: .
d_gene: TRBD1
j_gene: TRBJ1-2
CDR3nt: TGTGCCAGCAGCTTATTGCAGGGGGAGCTAAGCTACACCTTC
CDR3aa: CASSLLQGELSYTF

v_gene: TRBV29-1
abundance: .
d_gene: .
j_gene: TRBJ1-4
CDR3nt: TGCAGCGTTGGAGTGAGGGGTGAAAAACTGTTTTTT
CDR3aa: CSVGVRGEKLFF

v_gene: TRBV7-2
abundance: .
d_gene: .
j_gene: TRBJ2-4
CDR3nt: TGTGCCAGCAGCTTGGACTTTGGAAACATTCAGTACTTC
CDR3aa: CASSLDFGNIQYF

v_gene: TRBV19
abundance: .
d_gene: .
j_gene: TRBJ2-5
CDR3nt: TGTGCCAGTAGTACGCCGGGAATCCAAGAGACCCAGTACTTC
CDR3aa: CASSTPGIQETQYF

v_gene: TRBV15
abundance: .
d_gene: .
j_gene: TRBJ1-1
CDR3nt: TGTGCCACCAGCAGAGCGGGCCCCTTCACTGAAGCTTTCTTT
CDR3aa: CATSRAGPFTEAFF

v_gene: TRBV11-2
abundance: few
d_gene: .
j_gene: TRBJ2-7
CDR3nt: TGTGCCAGCAGCTTAGTAGACGGGAAATACGAGCAGTACTTC
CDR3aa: CASSLVDGKYEQYF

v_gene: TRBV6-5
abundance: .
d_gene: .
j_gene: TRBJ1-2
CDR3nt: TGTGCCAGCAGTTACCGGCAGGGGACTCCGGGCTACACCTTC
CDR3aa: CASSYRQGTPGYTF

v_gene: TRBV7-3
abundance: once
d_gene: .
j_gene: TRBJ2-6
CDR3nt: TGTGCCAGCAGCTCTGGGGCGCTGGGGGCCAACGTCCTGACTTTC
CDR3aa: CASSSGALGANVLTF

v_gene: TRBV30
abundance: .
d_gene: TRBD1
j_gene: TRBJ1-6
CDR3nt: TGTGCCTGGAGTGTACGGGGACAGCTCCGTTCACCCCTCCACTTT
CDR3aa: CAWSVRGQLRSPLHF

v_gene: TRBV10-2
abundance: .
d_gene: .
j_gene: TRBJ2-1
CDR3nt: TGCGCCAGCAGGGGGGACTCGTACTCCTACAATGAGCAGTTCTTC
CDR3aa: CASRGDSYSYNEQFF

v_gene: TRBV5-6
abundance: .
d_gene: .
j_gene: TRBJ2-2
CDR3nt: TGTGCCAGCAGCTTGGTTTCCTACTCGAACACCGGGGAGCTGTTTTTT
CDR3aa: CASSLVSYSNTGELFF

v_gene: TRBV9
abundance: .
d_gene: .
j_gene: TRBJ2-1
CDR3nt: TGTGCCAGCAGCGTAGGCACTAGTTCCTACAATGAGCAGTTCTTC
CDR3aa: CASSVGTSSYNEQFF

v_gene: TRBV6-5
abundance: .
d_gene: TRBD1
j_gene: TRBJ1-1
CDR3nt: TGTGCCAGCAGGGAAGCAGGGGGGGACACTGAAGCTTTCTTT
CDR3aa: CASREAGGDTEAFF

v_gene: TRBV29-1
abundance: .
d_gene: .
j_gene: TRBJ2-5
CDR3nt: TGCAGCGTTGCCTTTGGGGGGGGGCGCGTAGAGACCCAGTACTTC
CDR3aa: CSVAFGGGRVETQYF

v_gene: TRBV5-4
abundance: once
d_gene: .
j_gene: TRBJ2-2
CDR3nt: TGTGCCAGCAGCCCGGGGGCGAACACCGGGGAGCTGTTTTTT
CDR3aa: CASSPGANTGELFF

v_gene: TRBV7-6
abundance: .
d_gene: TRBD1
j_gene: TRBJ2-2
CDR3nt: TGTGCCAGCAGCTTGGGGACAGCCACCGGGGAGCTGTTTTTT
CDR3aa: CASSLGTATGELFF

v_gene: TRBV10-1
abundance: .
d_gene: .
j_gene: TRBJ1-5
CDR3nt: TGCGCCAGCAGTCACGGCGAGCGGGATCCCAATAGCAATCAGCCCCAGCATTTT
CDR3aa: CASSHGERDPNSNQPQHF

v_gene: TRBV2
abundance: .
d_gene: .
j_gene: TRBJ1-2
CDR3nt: TGTGCCAGCAGTGAACGGGGAGGGATCTATGGCTACACCTTC
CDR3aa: CASSERGGIYGYTF

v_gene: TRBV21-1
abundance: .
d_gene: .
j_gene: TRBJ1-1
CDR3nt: TGTGCCAGCAGCAAAGGACCGGGGCAGTCCCAAAACACTGAAGCTTTCTTT
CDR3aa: CASSKGPGQSQNTEAFF

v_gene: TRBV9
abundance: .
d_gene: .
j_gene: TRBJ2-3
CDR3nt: TGTGCCAGCAGCGTTGGCCCCACAGATACGCAGTATTTT
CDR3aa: CASSVGPTDTQYF

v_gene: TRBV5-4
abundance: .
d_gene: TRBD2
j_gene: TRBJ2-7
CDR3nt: TGTGCCAGCAGCTCGTGGACTAGCGGGAGGGCCTACGAGCAGTACTTC
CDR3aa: CASSSWTSGRAYEQYF

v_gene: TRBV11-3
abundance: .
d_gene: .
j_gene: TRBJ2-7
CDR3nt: TGTGCCAGCAGCTTAGGAGGGGGGGCCTACGAGCAGTACTTC
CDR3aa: CASSLGGGAYEQYF

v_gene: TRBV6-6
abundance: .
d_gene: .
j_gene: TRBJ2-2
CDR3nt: TGTGCCAGCAGTTTGAGAAGGGACACCGGGGAGCTGTTTTTT
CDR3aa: CASSLRRDTGELFF

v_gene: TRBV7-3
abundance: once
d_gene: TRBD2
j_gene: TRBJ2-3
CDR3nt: TGTGCCAGCAGCTTAACGCCCTCGGGGGGAGCGGCCAGCACAGATACGCAGTATTTT
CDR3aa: CASSLTPSGGAASTDTQYF

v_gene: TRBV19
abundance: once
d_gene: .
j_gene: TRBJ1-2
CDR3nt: TGTGCCAGTAGGACCTTAGGTCAGGGAAGTGGCTACACCTTC
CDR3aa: CASRTLGQGSGYTF

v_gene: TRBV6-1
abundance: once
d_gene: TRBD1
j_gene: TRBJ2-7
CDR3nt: TGTGCCAGCAGGGAGCCGGGACAGGGTCACTACGAGCAGTACTTC
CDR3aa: CASREPGQGHYEQYF

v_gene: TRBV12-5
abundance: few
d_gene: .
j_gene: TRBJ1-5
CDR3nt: TGTGCTAGTGGTTTGCCCGATGTTAGCGGAAGCAATCAGCCCCAGCATTTT
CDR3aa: CASGLPDVSGSNQPQHF

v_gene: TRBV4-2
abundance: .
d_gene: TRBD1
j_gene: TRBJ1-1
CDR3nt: TGTGCCAGCAGCCAAGATACGAGGGACAGGGTTGTGACTTTCTTT
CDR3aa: CASSQDTRDRVVTFF

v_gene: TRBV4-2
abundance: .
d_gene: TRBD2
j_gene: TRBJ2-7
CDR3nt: TGTGCCAGCAGCCAAGATCGGCTAGCGGGATACGAGCAGTACTTC
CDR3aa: CASSQDRLAGYEQYF

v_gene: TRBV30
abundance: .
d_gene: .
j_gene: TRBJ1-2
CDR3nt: TGTGCCTGGAGTGTAAAGTACATCCTCAACTATGGCTACACCTTC
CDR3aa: CAWSVKYILNYGYTF

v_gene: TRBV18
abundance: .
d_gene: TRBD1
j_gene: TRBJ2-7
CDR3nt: TGTGCCAGCTCACCGCTAGGGACAGGGGCGTACGAGCAGTACTTC
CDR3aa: CASSPLGTGAYEQYF